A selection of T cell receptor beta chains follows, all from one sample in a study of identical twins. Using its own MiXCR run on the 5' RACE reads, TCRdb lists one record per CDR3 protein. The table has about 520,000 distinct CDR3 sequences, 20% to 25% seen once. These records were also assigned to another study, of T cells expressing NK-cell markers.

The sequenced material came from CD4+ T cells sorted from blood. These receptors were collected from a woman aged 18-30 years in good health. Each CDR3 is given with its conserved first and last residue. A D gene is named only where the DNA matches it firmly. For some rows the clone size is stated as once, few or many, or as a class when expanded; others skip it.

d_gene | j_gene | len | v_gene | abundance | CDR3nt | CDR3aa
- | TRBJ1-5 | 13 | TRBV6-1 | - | TGTGCCAGCAGGGAGCAGGGAGGCCAGCCCCAGCATTTT | CASREQGGQPQHF
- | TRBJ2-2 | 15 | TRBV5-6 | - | TGTGCCAGCAGCTTGGTGACTTCGGAAGCCGGGGAGCTGTTTTTT | CASSLVTSEAGELFF
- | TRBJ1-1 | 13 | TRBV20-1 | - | TGCAGTGCTAGGGCTGGGCGAATCACTGAAGCTTTCTTT | CSARAGRITEAFF
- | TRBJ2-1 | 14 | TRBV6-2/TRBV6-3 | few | TGTGCCAGCAGTTCTCCGACTCCCTACAATGAGCAGTTCTTC | CASSSPTPYNEQFF
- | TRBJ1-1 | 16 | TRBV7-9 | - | TGTGCCAGCAGCTCCGCCGCCTCCGGGGGGGCGACTGAAGCTTTCTTT | CASSSAASGGATEAFF
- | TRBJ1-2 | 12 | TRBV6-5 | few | TGTGCCAGCGCAGGATACTCGTATGGCTACACCTTC | CASAGYSYGYTF
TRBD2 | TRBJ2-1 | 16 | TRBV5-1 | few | TGCGCCAGCAGCTTCCAGACACTCGATGAGCGGGGGGGAACCTTCTTC | CASSFQTLDERGGTFF
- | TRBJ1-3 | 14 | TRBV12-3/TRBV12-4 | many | TGTGCCAGCAGTTATCAGGGAACAGGAAACACCATATATTTT | CASSYQGTGNTIYF
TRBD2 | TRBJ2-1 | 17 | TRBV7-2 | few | TGTGCCAGCAGCCCGCGCCATGGGACTAGCGGGAGTGGTGAGCAGTTCTTC | CASSPRHGTSGSGEQFF
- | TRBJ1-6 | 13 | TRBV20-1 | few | TGCAGTGCTTATAGCGACAATAATTCACCCCTCCACTTT | CSAYSDNNSPLHF
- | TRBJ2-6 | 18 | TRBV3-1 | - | TGTGCCAGCAGCCAAGGACGGGGCCTAAGCTCTGGGGCCAACGTCCTGACTTTC | CASSQGRGLSSGANVLTF
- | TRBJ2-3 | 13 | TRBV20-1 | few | TGCAGTGCTAGCCGGATAGTATTAGATACGCAGTATTTT | CSASRIVLDTQYF
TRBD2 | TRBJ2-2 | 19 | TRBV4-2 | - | TGTGCCAGCAGCCCACTACCGGGACTAGCGGGAGGGCCGACCGGGGAGCTGTTTTTT | CASSPLPGLAGGPTGELFF
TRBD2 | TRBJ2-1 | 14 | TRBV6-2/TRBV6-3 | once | TGTGCCAGCAGGCGACTAGCTGAGTACAATGAGCAGTTCTTC | CASRRLAEYNEQFF
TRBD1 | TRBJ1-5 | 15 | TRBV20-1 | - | TGCAGTGCTAGTTACGGGACAGGGGTCGGTCAGCCCCAGCATTTT | CSASYGTGVGQPQHF
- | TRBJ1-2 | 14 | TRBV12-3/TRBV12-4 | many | TGTGCCAGCAGTTTTTACTCCCGGGGGTTCGGCTACACCTTC | CASSFYSRGFGYTF
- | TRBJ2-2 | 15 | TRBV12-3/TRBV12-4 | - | TGTGCCAGCACCGCACCGGGGCCCGGAGGCGGGGAGCTGTTTTTT | CASTAPGPGGGELFF
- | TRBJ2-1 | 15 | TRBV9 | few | TGTGCCAGCAGCGACCGGACTGAGGGATACAATGAGCAGTTCTTC | CASSDRTEGYNEQFF
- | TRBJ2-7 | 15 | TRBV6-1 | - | TGTGCCAGCAGTGCTGCCAGGCTTATTCCCTACGAGCAGTACTTC | CASSAARLIPYEQYF
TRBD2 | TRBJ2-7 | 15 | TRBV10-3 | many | TGTGCCATCAGGGGCCCTAGCGGGAACTCCTACGAGCAGTACTTC | CAIRGPSGNSYEQYF
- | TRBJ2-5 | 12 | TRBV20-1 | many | TGCAGTGCTTCCGGCCGGCAAGAGACCCAGTACTTC | CSASGRQETQYF
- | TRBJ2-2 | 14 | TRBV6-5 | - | TGTGCCAGCAGTTACTATGAGGGCACCGGGGAGCTGTTTTTT | CASSYYEGTGELFF
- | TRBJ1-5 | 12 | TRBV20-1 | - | TGCAGTGCTAGGGGCAGGGGACAGCCCCAGCATTTT | CSARGRGQPQHF
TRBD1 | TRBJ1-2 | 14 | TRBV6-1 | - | TGTGCCAGCACCAAAATCGACAGGGAGCATGGCTACACCTTC | CASTKIDREHGYTF
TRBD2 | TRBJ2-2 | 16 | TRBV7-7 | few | TGTGCTAGCAGCTTAGCCGCGGGGGGGCCCACCGGGGAGCTGTTTTTT | CASSLAAGGPTGELFF
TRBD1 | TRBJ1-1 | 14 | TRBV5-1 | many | TGCGCCAGCAGCTCCGGGACAGGGGGCACTGAAGCTTTCTTT | CASSSGTGGTEAFF
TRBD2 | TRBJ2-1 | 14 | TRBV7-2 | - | TGTGCCAGCAGCTTTAGCGGGAGCGGCAATGAGCAGTTCTTC | CASSFSGSGNEQFF
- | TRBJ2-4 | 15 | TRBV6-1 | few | TGTGCCAGCAGGATGGAGACGTGGACCAAAAACATTCAGTACTTC | CASRMETWTKNIQYF
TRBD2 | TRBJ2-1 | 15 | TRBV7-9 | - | TGTGCCAGCAGCCAGAAGGGACTAGCGGGATACGAGCAGTTCTTC | CASSQKGLAGYEQFF
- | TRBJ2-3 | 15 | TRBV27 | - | TGTGCCAGCACCGAGGGGACGGGAGCATCAGATACGCAGTATTTT | CASTEGTGASDTQYF
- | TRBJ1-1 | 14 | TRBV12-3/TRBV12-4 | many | TGTGCCAGCATCTCCTCTAAGGGAAGCGCTGAAGCTTTCTTT | CASISSKGSAEAFF
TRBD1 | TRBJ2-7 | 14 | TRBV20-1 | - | TGCAGTGCTAGAGATCGGAGACAGGGGTACGAGCAGTACTTC | CSARDRRQGYEQYF